The source of this T cell receptor beta chain is a study of cytotoxic CD8 clonotypes in ibrutinib-treated CLL. Study observations and caveats: Progressing and sustained-remission patients had different sampling times. While tracking circulating CD8+ T-cell counts, baseline clonality exceeded that of age-matched healthy donors.

The ends were cut back, 4 bases at V and 2 bases at J, with 13 bases in the middle. The CDR3 loop spans 15 amino acids. Germline CDR1 SGHNT, CDR2 YENEEA. This clone is a singleton in its sample. Its antigen remains unidentified. Produced via immunoSEQ multiplex PCR; TCRdb's table is partial and in-frame only. The sample yields around 250,000 clones, roughly 70% seen once. The material sequenced was PBMCs, taken after 24 months of ibrutinib treatment. The chain links TRBV11-3 to TRBJ2-3, with D maybe TRBD1 (6 bases). The clonotype was recovered from a human donor with chronic lymphocytic leukemia. This CDR3 is CASSSAQGNTDTQYF. CDR3 coding DNA: TGTGCCAGCAGCTCGGCTCAGGGGAACACAGATACGCAGTATTTT.